This T cell receptor (beta chain) was recorded in a study of blood T cell repertoires in COVID-19. The wider study: Sites in the United States, Italy and Spain provided acute and convalescent COVID-19 samples. Nucleic acid was either cDNA or gDNA, and it came from T cells, B-cell-depleted T cells, or PBMCs.

From germline, CDR1 is SGHDN and CDR2 FVKESK. This CDR3 is built from 16 residues. The trim removed 5 bases at V and 6 bases at J, leaving 10 bases unmatched. Original data processing: Quantification of nucleated cells was approximated via reference gene primer amplification. Data came from immunoSEQ multiplex PCR; TCRdb stores just in-frame clones and leaves some out. V and J calls and clone size are as listed in that table; D and trimming were resolved from the DNA. Among some 240,000 clones listed, around three quarters were seen once. The J gene is TRBJ2-3, the V gene TRBV14; 11 bases align to TRBD2. Sequencing input: peripheral blood. The clonotype was recovered from a woman aged 70-85 years with acute or convalescent COVID-19. The CDR3 DNA reads TGTGCCAGCAGCTCAACGAGGCCTAGCGGGGGGGATACGCAGTATTTT. Translation: CASSSTRPSGGDTQYF. The whole variable domain, remainder taken from reference TRBV14 and TRBJ2-3, is EAGVTQFPSHSVIEKGQTVTLRCDPISGHDNLYWYRRVMGKEIKFLLHFVKESKQDESGMPNNRFLAERTGGTYSTLKVQPAELEDSGVYFCASSSTRPSGGDTQYFGPGTRLTVL.